The T cell receptor (beta chain) under discussion was sequenced for a study of blood T cells in healthy people across ages (dated by TCRdb to between 2015 and 2017). With regard to the full study: In model experiments, template switching captured roughly one uniquely barcoded TCR beta cDNA molecule for every two T cells. Two additional independent replicas of 1 million unique cDNA reads from the same blood draw were analyzed for two donors (one aged 18 to 29 and one aged 80 or older). To avoid experimental bias, donors of different ages were spread randomly across the sequencing lanes. Donors were grouped into four age groups: young (average roughly 16 years), middle-aged (approximately 41), aged (62) and long-lived (about 90). Using deep sequencing normalized with unique cDNA molecular identifiers, the study measured how TCR beta repertoire diversity changes with age.

Library method: 5' RACE. A second PCR of about 6 to 12 cycles was run with a J-beta primer mix and a sample-barcoded 5' primer. A unique molecular identifier was introduced onto each TCR beta cDNA molecule by a template-switch 5' adaptor carrying 12 random nucleotides. Each sample yielded at least 2.5 million CDR3-containing paired-end reads. First-strand cDNA was synthesized from all RNA with the Mint cDNA synthesis kit, primed by a TRBC-specific oligonucleotide. All cDNA was treated with uracil-DNA glycosylase and then went through a first 18-cycle PCR with the universal primers M1SS and BC2_uni_R. Concerning the study's data processing: Each sample was normalized by randomly selecting 1 million high-quality reads, each carrying a distinct molecular identifier. Instead of being binned into consensus sequences, reads that shared molecular identifiers were thrown out. CDR3 identification, clonotype clustering and error correction used MiTCR with a Q25 quality threshold and the strictest error-elimination algorithm. Lower-bound total TCR beta diversity was estimated with a nonparametric unseen species model using Euler transformation. TCRdb's own reprocessing of the public reads used fastp at Q25 and MiXCR and kept productive beta chains. Rows merge per CDR3 protein into single entries with the most common DNA and genes. None of the V and J calls come from the authors' own analysis; TCRdb made them. The sample yields fewer than 2 million distinct CDR3 sequences; roughly two fifths were counted once. The ten most abundant clones make up under 25% of the sample.

As concerns this clonotype: It lacks a known antigen. Base qualities are not at hand, and no much larger clone is one base apart.

Systemically healthy Caucasian individuals from Russia, some 36 in total and aged about 6 to 95 years, were included as donors. Approximately 10 milliliters of peripheral blood were collected from each donor into EDTA-treated Vacutainer tubes. PBMCs were isolated by Ficoll-Paque density-gradient centrifugation, with at least 7 million obtained per sample. Trizol reagent was used to extract total RNA from the PBMCs, yielding at least 5 micrograms per sample. Naive CD45RAhigh/CD27high T cell percentages were measured by flow cytometry on a PBMC aliquot from every donor. The junction shows trimming of 6 bases on V and 2 bases on J, and the gene matches do not reach 7 bases of it. The CDR3 measures 14 amino acids from cysteine to phenylalanine. The retained sequence is limited to the CDR3, 42 bases, with the frame set at the first base. CDR1 DFQATT and CDR2 SNEGSKA were looked up in the germline V gene (reference sequence).

Broad study findings and their caveats: As age increased, observed TCR beta diversity per million T cells dropped in a roughly linear way, and a significant reduction was already evident by age 40. There was a strong correlation between observed TCR beta diversity and the percentage of naive T cells measured by flow cytometry. Estimates of total diversity based on one million sequenced T cells were regarded as lower bounds and as underestimates. The long-lived group showed more naive CD4+ T cells, fewer expanded clones and increased TCR diversity than the aged group, suggesting age selection. Donor CMV infection status was unknown, potentially confounding age-related changes in expanded clonotypes. Because profiling used bulk unsorted PBMCs, naive and antigen-experienced compartments could not be compared conclusively.

The chain links TRBV20-1 with TRBJ2-3; 8 central bases correspond to TRBD1. The source is a human donor in good health. Input material: blood. The nucleotide sequence is TGCAGTGCCCCAGGGGGCGCGGACACAGATACGCAGTATTTT. Protein translation: CSAPGGADTDTQYF.